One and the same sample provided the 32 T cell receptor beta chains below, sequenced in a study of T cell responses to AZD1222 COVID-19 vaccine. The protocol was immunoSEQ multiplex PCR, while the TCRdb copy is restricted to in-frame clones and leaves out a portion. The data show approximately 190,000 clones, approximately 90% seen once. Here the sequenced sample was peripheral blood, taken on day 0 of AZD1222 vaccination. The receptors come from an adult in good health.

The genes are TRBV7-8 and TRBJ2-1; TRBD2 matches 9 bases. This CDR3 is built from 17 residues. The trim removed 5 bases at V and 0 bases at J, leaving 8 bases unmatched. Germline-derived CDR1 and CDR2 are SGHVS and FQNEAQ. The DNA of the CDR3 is TGTGCCAGCAGCGCCAGACTAGCGGATAGCTCCTACAATGAGCAGTTCTTC. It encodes CASSARLADSSYNEQFF.

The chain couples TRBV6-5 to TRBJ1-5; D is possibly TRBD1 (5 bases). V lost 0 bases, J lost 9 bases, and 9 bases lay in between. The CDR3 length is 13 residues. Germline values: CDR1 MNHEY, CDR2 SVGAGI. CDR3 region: CASSYSTGGPQHF. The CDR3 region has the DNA TGTGCCAGCAGTTACTCGACCGGGGGGCCCCAGCATTTT.

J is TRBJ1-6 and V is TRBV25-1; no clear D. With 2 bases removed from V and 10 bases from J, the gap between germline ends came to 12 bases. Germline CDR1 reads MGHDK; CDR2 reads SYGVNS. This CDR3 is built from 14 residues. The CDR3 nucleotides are TGTGCCAGCAGTGAAGTTGGAGGTCGGTCACCCCTCCACTTT. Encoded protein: CASSEVGGRSPLHF.

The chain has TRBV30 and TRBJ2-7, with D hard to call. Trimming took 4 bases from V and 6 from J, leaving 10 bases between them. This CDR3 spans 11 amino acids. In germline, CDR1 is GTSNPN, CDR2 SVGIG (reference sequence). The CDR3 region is CAWIEVVEQYF. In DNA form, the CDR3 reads TGTGCCTGGATAGAAGTCGTCGAGCAGTACTTC. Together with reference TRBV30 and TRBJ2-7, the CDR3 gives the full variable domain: SQTIHQWPATLVQPVGSPLSLECTVEGTSNPNLYWYRQAAGRGLQLLFYSVGIGQISSEVPQNLSASRPQDRQFILSSKKLLLSDSGFYLCAWIEVVEQYFGPGTRLTVT.

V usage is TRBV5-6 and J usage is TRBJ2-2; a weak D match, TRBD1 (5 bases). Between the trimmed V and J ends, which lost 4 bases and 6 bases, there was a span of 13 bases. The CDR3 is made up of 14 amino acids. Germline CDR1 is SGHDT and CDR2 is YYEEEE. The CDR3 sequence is CASSPVTEPGELFF. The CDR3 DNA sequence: TGTGCCAGCAGCCCAGTGACAGAACCCGGGGAGCTGTTTTTT.

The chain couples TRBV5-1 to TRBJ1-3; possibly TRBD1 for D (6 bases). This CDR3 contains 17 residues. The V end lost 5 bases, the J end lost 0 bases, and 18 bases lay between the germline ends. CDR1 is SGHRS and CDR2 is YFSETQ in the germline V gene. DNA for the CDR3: TGCGCCAGCAGTTACCCAGCGGACAGCCTCTCTGGAAACACCATATATTTT. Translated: CASSYPADSLSGNTIYF. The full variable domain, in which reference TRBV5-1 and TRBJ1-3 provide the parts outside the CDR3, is KAGVTQTPRYLIKTRGQQVTLSCSPISGHRSVSWYQQTPGQGLQFLFEYFSETQRNKGNFPGRFSGRQFSNSRSEMNVSTLELGDSALYLCASSYPADSLSGNTIYFGEGSWLTVV.

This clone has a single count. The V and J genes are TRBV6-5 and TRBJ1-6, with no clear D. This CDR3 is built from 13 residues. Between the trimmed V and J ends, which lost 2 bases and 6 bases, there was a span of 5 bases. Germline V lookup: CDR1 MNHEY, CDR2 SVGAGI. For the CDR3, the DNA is TGTGCCAGCAGTTACAACAGTAATTCACCCCTCCACTTT. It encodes CASSYNSNSPLHF.

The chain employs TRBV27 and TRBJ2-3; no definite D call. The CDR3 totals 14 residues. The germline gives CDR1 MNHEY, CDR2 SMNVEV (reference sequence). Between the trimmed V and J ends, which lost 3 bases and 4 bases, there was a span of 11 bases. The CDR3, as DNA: TGTGCCAGCAGTTTTGGGATCTCCGCAGATACGCAGTATTTT. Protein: CASSFGISADTQYF.

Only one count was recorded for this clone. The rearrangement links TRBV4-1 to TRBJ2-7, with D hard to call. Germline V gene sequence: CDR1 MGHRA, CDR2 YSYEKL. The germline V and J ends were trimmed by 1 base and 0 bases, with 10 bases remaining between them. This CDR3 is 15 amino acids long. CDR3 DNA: TGCGCCAGCAGCCAAGCGGCTATTAGCTCCTACGAGCAGTACTTC. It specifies CASSQAAISSYEQYF.

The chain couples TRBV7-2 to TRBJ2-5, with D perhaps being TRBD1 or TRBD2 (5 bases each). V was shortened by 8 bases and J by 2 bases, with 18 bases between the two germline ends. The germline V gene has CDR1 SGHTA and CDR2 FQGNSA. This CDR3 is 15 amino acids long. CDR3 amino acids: CASVMGLAGQETQYF. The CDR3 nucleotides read TGTGCCAGCGTGATGGGGCTAGCTGGTCAAGAGACCCAGTACTTC. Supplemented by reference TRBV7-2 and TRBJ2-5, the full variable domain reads GAGVSQSPSNKVTEKGKDVELRCDPISGHTALYWYRQSLGQGLEFLIYFQGNSAPDKSGLPSDRFSAERTGGSVSTLTIQRTQQEDSAVYLCASVMGLAGQETQYFGPGTRLLVL.

CDR3 sequence: CASNEGGGRVTEAFF. Written as DNA, the CDR3 is TGTGCCAGCAACGAGGGTGGGGGGCGCGTCACTGAAGCTTTCTTT. The chain is built from TRBV6-5 and TRBJ1-1, with D maybe TRBD1 (6 bases). The CDR3 loop spans 15 amino acids. The ends were cut back, 7 bases at V and 4 bases at J, with 19 bases in the middle. The germline CDR1 and CDR2 sequences are MNHEY and SVGAGI.

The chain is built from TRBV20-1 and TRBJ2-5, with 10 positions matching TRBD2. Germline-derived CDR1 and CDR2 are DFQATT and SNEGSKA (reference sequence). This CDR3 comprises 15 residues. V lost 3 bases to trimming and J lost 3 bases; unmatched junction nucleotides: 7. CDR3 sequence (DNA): TGCAGTGCTAGTGCTAGCGGGAGATGGGAAGAGACCCAGTACTTC. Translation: CSASASGRWEETQYF.

The CDR3 loop is CASSYGDTQYF. DNA for the CDR3: TGTGCCAGCAGCTACGGAGATACGCAGTATTTT. The rearrangement links TRBV7-9 to TRBJ2-3; D unclear. Trimming left V 4 bases short and J 5 bases short, with 4 bases between. The CDR3 extends over 11 amino acids. Germline assignment: CDR1 SEHNR and CDR2 FQNEAQ (reference sequence).

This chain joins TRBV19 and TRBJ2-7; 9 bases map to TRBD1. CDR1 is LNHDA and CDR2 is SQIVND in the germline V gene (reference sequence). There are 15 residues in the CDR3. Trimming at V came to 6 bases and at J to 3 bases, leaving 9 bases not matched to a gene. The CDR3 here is CASSPTGQGNYEQYF. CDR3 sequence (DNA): TGTGCCAGTAGCCCAACAGGACAGGGGAACTACGAGCAGTACTTC.

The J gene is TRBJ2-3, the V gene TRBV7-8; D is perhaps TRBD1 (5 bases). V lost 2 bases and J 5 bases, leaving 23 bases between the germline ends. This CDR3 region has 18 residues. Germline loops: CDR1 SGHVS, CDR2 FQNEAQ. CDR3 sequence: CASSLKSGAIQNGDTQYF. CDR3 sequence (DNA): TGTGCCAGCAGCTTAAAGTCTGGGGCCATTCAAAATGGAGATACGCAGTATTTT.

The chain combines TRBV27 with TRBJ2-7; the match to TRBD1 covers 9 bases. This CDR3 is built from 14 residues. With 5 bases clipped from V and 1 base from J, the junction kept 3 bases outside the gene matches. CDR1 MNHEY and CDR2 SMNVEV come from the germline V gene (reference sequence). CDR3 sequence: CASSATGGSYEQYF. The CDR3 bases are TGTGCCAGCAGTGCGACAGGGGGTTCCTACGAGCAGTACTTC.

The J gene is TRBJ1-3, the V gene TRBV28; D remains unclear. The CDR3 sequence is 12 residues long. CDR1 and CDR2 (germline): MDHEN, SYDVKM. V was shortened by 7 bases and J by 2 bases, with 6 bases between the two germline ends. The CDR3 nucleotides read TGTGCCAGCACGACCCCTGGAAACACCATATATTTT. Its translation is CASTTPGNTIYF.

The CDR3 nucleotides read TGTGCCAGCAGTTTACAGCCCCCAGGAGCGAGACTGATCTCTGGGGCCAACGTCCTGACTTTC. Protein product: CASSLQPPGARLISGANVLTF. The chain links TRBV27 to TRBJ2-6, with no clear D. This CDR3 spans 21 amino acids. Deletions cut 2 bases from V and 0 bases from J, with 23 bases between. Germline V gives CDR1 MNHEY, CDR2 SMNVEV (reference sequence).

The CDR3 reads CASRRAATYEQYF. DNA for the CDR3: TGTGCCAGCAGACGAGCAGCCACCTACGAGCAGTACTTC. The chain couples TRBV14 to TRBJ2-7, with D unclear. This CDR3 is 13 amino acids long. CDR1 and CDR2 (germline): SGHDN, FVKESK. The V and J ends lost 6 bases and 2 bases respectively, with 11 bases between them.

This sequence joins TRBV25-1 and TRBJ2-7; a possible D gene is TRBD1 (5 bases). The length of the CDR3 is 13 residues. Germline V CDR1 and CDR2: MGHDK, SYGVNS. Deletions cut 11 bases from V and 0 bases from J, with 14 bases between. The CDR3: CALGVLHSYEQYF. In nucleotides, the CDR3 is TGTGCCTTAGGGGTATTGCACTCCTACGAGCAGTACTTC.

The CDR3 DNA sequence: TGCGCCAGCAGCACGGGACAGGGGATGGAGACCCAGTACTTC. Translation gives CASSTGQGMETQYF. The rearrangement joins TRBV5-1 to TRBJ2-5; 10 bases map to TRBD1. This CDR3 has 14 amino acids. V lost 4 bases to trimming and J lost 5 bases; unmatched junction nucleotides: 5. CDR1 SGHRS and CDR2 YFSETQ come from the germline V gene.

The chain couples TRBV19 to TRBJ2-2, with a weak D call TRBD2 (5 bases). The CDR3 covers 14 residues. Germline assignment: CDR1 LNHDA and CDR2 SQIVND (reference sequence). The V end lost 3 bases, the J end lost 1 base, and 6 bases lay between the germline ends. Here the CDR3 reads CASSIEGNTGELFF. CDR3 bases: TGTGCCAGTAGTATTGAGGGGAACACCGGGGAGCTGTTTTTT. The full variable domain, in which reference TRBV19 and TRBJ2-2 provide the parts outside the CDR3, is DGGITQSPKYLFRKEGQNVTLSCEQNLNHDAMYWYRQDPGQGLRLIYYSQIVNDFQKGDIAEGYSVSREKKESFPLTVTSAQKNPTAFYLCASSIEGNTGELFFGEGSRLTVL.

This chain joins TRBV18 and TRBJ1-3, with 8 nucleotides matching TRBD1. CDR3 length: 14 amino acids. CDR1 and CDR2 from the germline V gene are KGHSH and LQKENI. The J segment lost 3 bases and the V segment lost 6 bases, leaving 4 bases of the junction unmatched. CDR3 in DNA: TGTGCCAGCTCGCAGGGGGCAGGTGGAAACACCATATATTTT. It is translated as CASSQGAGGNTIYF.

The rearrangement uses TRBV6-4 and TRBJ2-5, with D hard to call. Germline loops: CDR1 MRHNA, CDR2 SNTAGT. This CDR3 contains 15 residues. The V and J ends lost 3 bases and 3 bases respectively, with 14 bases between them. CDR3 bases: TGTGCCAGCAGTGAACAACCAGGCGGAAAAGAGACCCAGTACTTC. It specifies CASSEQPGGKETQYF.

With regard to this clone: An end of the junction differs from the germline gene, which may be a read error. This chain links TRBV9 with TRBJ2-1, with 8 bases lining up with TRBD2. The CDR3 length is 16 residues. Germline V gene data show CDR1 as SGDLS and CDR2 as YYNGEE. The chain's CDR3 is CASSGQLAEVVNKQFF. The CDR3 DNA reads TGTGCCAGCAGCGGACAACTAGCGGAGGTAGTCAATAAGCAGTTCTTC.

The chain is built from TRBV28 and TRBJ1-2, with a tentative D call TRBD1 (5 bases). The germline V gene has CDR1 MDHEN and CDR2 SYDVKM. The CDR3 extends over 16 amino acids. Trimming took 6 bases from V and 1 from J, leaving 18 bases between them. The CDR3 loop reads CASRRPRGEGNYGYTF. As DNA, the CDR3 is TGTGCCAGCAGGCGCCCTAGGGGTGAGGGTAACTATGGCTACACCTTC.

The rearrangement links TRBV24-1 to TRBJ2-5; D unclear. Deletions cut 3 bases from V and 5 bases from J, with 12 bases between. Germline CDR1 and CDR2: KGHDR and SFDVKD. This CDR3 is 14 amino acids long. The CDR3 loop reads CATSDPRVRETQYF. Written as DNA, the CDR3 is TGTGCCACCAGTGATCCCCGTGTTAGGGAGACCCAGTACTTC.

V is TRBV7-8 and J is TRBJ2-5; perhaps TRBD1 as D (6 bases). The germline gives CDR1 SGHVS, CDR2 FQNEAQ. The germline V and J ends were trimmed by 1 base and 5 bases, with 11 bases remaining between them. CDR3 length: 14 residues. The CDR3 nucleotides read TGTGCCAGCAGCTTAGTACCAGGGGAGGAGACCCAGTACTTC. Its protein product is CASSLVPGEETQYF.

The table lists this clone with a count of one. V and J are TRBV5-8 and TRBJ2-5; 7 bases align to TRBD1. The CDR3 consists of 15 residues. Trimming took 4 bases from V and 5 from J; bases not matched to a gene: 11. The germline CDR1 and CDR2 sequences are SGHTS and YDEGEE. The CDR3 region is CASSIATRGHETQYF. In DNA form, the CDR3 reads TGTGCCAGCAGCATTGCTACTAGGGGGCATGAGACCCAGTACTTC.

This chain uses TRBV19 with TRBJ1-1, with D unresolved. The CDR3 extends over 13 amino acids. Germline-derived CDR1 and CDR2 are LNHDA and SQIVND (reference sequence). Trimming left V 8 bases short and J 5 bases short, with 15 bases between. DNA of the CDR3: TGTGCCAGTCGTGGACCAAGTGGAACTGAAGCTTTCTTT. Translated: CASRGPSGTEAFF. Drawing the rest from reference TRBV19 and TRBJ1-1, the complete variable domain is DGGITQSPKYLFRKEGQNVTLSCEQNLNHDAMYWYRQDPGQGLRLIYYSQIVNDFQKGDIAEGYSVSREKKESFPLTVTSAQKNPTAFYLCASRGPSGTEAFFGQGTRLTVV.

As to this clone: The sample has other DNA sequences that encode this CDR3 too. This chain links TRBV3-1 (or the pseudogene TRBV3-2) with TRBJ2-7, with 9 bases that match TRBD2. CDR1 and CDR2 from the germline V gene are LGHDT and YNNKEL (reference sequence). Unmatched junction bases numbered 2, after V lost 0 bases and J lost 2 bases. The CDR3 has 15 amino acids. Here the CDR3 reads CASSQELAGAYEQYF. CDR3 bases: TGTGCCAGCAGCCAAGAATTAGCGGGAGCCTACGAGCAGTACTTC.

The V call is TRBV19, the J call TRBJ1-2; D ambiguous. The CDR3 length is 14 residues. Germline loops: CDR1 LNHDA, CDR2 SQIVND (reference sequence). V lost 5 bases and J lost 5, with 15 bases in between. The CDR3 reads CASSEGGTRYGYTF. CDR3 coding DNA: TGTGCCAGTAGTGAAGGTGGTACCCGTTATGGCTACACCTTC.